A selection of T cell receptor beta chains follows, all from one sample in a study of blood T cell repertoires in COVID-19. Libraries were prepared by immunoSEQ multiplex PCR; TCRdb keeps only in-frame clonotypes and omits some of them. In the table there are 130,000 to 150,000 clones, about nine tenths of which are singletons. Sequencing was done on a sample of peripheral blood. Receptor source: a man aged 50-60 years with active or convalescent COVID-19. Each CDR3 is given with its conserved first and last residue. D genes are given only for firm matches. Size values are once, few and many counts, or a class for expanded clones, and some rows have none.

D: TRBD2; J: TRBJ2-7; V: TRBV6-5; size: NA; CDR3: CASTPSGRSSYEQYF; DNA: TGTGCCAGCACCCCTAGCGGACGGAGCTCCTACGAGCAGTACTTC
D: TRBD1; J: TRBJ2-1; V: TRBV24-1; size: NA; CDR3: CATSDRTRDRGPSSYNEQFF; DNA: TGTGCCACCAGTGACCGGACCCGGGACAGGGGCCCAAGCTCCTACAATGAGCAGTTCTTC
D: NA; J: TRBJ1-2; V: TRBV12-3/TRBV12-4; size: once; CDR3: CASSFRQANGYTF; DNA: TGTGCCAGCAGTTTTCGACAGGCGAATGGCTACACCTTC
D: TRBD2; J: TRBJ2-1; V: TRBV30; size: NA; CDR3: CAWSPEASGRGEQFF; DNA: TGTGCCTGGAGCCCTGAGGCTAGCGGGAGGGGTGAGCAGTTCTTC
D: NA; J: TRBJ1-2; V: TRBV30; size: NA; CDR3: CAWSRNFRGEYGYTF; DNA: TGTGCCTGGAGTCGTAACTTCAGGGGTGAATATGGCTACACCTTC
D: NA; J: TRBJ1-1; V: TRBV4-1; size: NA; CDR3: CASSQARGAGTEAFF; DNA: TGCGCCAGCAGCCAAGCCAGGGGTGCCGGGACTGAAGCTTTCTTT
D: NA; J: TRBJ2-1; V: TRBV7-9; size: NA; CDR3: CASSLRDNNEQFF; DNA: TGTGCCAGCAGCTTACGGGACAATAATGAGCAGTTCTTC
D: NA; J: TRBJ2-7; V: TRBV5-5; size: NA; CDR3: CASSLTTTGSSYEQYF; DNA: TGTGCCAGCAGCTTGACCACTACAGGGTCCTCCTACGAGCAGTACTTC
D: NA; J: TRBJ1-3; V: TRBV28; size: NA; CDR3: CASTGKTSSGNTIYF; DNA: TGTGCCAGCACCGGGAAGACCTCCTCTGGAAACACCATATATTTT
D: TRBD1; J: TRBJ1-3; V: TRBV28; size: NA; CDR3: CASSRTGSWGNTIYF; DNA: TGTGCCAGCAGTCGGACAGGGTCGTGGGGAAACACCATATATTTT
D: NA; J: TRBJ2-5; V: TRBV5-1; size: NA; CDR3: CASSVQQDRKETQYF; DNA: TGCGCCAGCAGCGTCCAGCAGGACAGAAAAGAGACCCAGTACTTC
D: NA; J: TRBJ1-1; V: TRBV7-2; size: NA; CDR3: CASRAGILNTEAFF; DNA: TGTGCCAGCAGGGCCGGGATTTTGAACACTGAAGCTTTCTTT
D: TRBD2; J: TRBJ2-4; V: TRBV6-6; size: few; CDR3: CASSLTSGRTKNIQYF; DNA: TGTGCCAGCAGTTTGACTAGCGGGAGAACCAAAAACATTCAGTACTTC
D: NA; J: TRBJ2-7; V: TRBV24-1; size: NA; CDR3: CATSHRGGEQYF; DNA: TGTGCCACCAGTCACCGGGGAGGCGAGCAGTACTTC
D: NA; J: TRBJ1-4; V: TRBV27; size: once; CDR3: CASSPLGATNEKLFF; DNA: TGTGCCAGCAGTCCCCTCGGGGCAACTAATGAAAAACTGTTTTTT
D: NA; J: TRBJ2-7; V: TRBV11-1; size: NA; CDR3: CASSVHLAGAVYEQYF; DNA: TGTGCCAGCAGCGTACACCTTGCGGGGGCTGTGTACGAGCAGTACTTC
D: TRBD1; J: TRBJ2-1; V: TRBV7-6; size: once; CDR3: CASSLLDFRDRASNEQFF; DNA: TGTGCCAGCAGCTTATTAGATTTCCGGGACAGGGCAAGCAATGAGCAGTTCTTC
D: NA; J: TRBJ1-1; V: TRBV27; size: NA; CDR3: CASSWTVNTEAFF; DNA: TGTGCCAGCAGTTGGACAGTGAACACTGAAGCTTTCTTT
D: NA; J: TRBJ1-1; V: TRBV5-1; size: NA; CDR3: CASSTRGGTEAFF; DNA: TGCGCCAGCAGCACAAGGGGCGGCACTGAAGCTTTCTTT
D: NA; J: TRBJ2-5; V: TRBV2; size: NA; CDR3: CASSVRGRRETQYF; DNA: TGTGCCAGCAGTGTTCGAGGGAGGAGAGAGACCCAGTACTTC
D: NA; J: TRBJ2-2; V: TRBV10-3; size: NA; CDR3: CAISVVANTGELFF; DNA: TGTGCCATCAGTGTCGTAGCGAACACCGGGGAGCTGTTTTTT
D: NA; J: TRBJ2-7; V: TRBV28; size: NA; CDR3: CASSFSLAFISYEQYF; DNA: TGTGCCAGCAGTTTTTCTTTAGCGTTTATTTCCTACGAGCAGTACTTC
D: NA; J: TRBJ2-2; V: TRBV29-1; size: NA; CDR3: CSVSTSNTGELFF; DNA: TGCAGCGTTTCCACATCGAACACCGGGGAGCTGTTTTTT
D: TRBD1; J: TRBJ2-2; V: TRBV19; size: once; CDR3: CASSRGTGELFF; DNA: TGTGCCAGTAGCAGGGGGACCGGGGAGCTGTTTTTT
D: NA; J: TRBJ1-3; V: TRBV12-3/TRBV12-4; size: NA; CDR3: CASTSPARNTIYF; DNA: TGTGCCAGCACTAGTCCGGCGAGGAACACCATATATTTT
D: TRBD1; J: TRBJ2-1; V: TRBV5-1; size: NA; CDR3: CASSFGQANEQFF; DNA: TGCGCCAGCAGCTTTGGACAGGCCAATGAGCAGTTCTTC
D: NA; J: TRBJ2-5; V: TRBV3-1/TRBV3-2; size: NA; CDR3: CASSQDRVSRGETQYF; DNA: TGTGCCAGCAGCCAAGATCGGGTCTCGAGAGGAGAGACCCAGTACTTC
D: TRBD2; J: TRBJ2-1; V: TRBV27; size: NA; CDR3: CASSLGLAGAFEQFF; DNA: TGTGCCAGCAGTCTGGGACTAGCGGGAGCTTTTGAGCAGTTCTTC
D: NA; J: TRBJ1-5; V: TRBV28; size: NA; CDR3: CASRPRTGLNSNQPQHF; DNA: TGTGCCAGCAGGCCACGAACGGGACTCAATAGCAATCAGCCCCAGCATTTT
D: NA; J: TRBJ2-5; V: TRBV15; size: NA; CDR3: CATSFHTTKQETQYF; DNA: TGTGCCACCAGCTTCCACACGACAAAACAAGAGACCCAGTACTTC
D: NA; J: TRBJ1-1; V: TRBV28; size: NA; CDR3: CASITGGGAEAFF; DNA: TGTGCCAGCATTACTGGGGGGGGAGCTGAAGCTTTCTTT
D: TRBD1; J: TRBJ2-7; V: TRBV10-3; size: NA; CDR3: CAISSGTGPYEQYF; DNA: TGTGCCATCAGTTCCGGGACAGGGCCCTACGAGCAGTACTTC
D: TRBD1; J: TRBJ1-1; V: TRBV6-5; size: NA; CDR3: CASSSYGQGFSEAFF; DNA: TGTGCCAGCAGTTCCTATGGACAGGGGTTTTCTGAAGCTTTCTTT
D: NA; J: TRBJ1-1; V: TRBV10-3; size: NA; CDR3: CAISENGGVNTEAFF; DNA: TGTGCCATCAGTGAGAACGGGGGGGTGAACACTGAAGCTTTCTTT
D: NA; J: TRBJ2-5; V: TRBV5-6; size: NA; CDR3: CASSLRYQETQYF; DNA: TGTGCCAGCAGCTTACGGTACCAAGAGACCCAGTACTTC
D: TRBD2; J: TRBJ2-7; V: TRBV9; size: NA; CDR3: CASSVGVAGPYEQYF; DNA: TGTGCCAGCAGCGTAGGGGTAGCGGGACCCTACGAGCAGTACTTC
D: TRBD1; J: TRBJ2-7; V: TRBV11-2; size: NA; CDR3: CASSSRGRYEQYF; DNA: TGTGCCAGCAGCTCCAGGGGGCGGTACGAGCAGTACTTC
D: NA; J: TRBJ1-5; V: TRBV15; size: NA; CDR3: CATSRASTSFSNQPQHF; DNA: TGTGCCACCAGCAGAGCCTCTACCTCGTTTAGCAATCAGCCCCAGCATTTT
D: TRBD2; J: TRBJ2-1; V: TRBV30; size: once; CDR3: CAWSVAGGSPYNEQFF; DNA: TGTGCCTGGAGTGTAGCTGGCGGGAGTCCCTACAATGAGCAGTTCTTC
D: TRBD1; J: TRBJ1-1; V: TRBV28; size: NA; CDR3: CASRAGQYTEAFF; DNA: TGTGCCAGCAGGGCGGGACAGTACACTGAAGCTTTCTTT